Following are 28 T cell receptor beta chains from one sample sequenced in a study of T cells expressing NK-cell markers (TCRdb year 2020). The method was 5' RACE. Instrument on record: Illumina HiSeq 2000. The reads, reprocessed by TCRdb, yield one row per CDR3 protein sequence and no DNA. The table for this sample records a few hundred thousand distinct CDR3 sequences. The ten largest clones capture 4% to 6.5% of the sample. Sequencing input: blood T cells: a sorted CD56 or NKG2C T cell subset, CD4+ or CD8+ T cells, or bulk PBMC T cells (not recorded which). The receptors here all came from a man aged 18-75 years in good health.

V usage is TRBV29-1 and J usage is TRBJ2-5; with no DNA, the TCRdb D assignment of TRBD1 cannot be verified. The CDR3 runs 13 residues. CDR1 and CDR2 (germline): SQVTM, ANQGSEA. The CDR3 protein is CSAGNLGGETQYF.

V usage is TRBV19 and J usage is TRBJ2-6; absent DNA, TCRdb's TRBD1 call cannot be checked. Germline loops: CDR1 LNHDA, CDR2 SQIVND (reference sequence). The CDR3 is made up of 16 amino acids. This CDR3 reads CASSAGQHSGANVLTF.

CDR3 residues: CASSLSLGTNEQFF. This chain joins TRBV5-1 and TRBJ2-1. Germline V gene lookup returns CDR1 SGHRS and CDR2 YFSETQ. The CDR3 is made up of 14 amino acids.

The chain has TRBV5-6 and TRBJ1-3. This CDR3 has 12 amino acids. Germline V gene lookup returns CDR1 SGHDT and CDR2 YYEEEE. The CDR3 reads CASSLRRDTIYF.

The rearrangement links TRBV12-5 to TRBJ1-3. Germline V gene sequence: CDR1 LGHNT, CDR2 FRNRAP. The CDR3 is made up of 19 amino acids. CDR3 protein: CASGPTLRPRRNSGNTIYF.

This chain links TRBV11-2 with TRBJ2-5; TCRdb selects TRBD1, and the lack of DNA leaves this call unchecked. The CDR3 is made up of 13 amino acids. Germline V gene data show CDR1 as SGHAT and CDR2 as FQNNGV. The CDR3 reads CASRPGISETQYF.

The chain combines TRBV12-3 or TRBV12-4 with TRBJ2-7. The CDR3 length is 13 residues. The CDR3 here is CASLSVKPYEQYF.

This rearrangement joins TRBV7-2 to TRBJ2-2; as DNA is missing, the TRBD1 call by TCRdb cannot be tested. Germline V gene lookup returns CDR1 SGHTA and CDR2 FQGNSA. The CDR3 is 13 amino acids. The CDR3 protein is CASDSRRTGELFF.

This sequence joins TRBV6-1 and TRBJ2-7; TCRdb names TRBD2, which stays unverified in the absence of DNA. In germline, CDR1 is MNHNS, CDR2 SASEGT. This CDR3 contains 14 residues. The CDR3 here is CASSGGLADYEQYF.

The chain joins TRBV7-9 to TRBJ1-6; TCRdb lists TRBD1, though no DNA is available to test this call. Germline V gene sequence: CDR1 SEHNR, CDR2 FQNEAQ (reference sequence). This CDR3 region has 13 residues. CDR3 loop: CASGRQGGSPLHF.

CDR3 sequence reads: CASSQEGTSLGTDTQYF. The chain has TRBV4-1 and TRBJ2-3; there is no DNA to check the TCRdb D call of TRBD2. The CDR3 consists of 17 residues. Germline CDR1 MGHRA, CDR2 YSYEKL.

This chain connects TRBV6-5 to TRBJ2-3; TCRdb picks TRBD1, but there is no DNA to check that call. The CDR3 has 15 residues. CDR1 is MNHEY and CDR2 is SVGAGI in the germline V gene. This CDR3 is CASSFRGYHTDTQYF.

This sequence joins TRBV20-1 and TRBJ1-2; there is no DNA to check the TCRdb D call of TRBD1. Germline V gives CDR1 DFQATT, CDR2 SNEGSKA (reference sequence). The CDR3 consists of 13 residues. CDR3 in amino acids: CSASRGQGSGYTF.

The chain carries TRBV6-2 or TRBV6-3 and TRBJ1-1; without DNA, the TCRdb call of TRBD1 cannot be checked. The CDR3 is made up of 13 amino acids. In germline, CDR1 is MNHEY, CDR2 SVGEGT. CDR3 region: CASSPRVGTEAFF.

The rearrangement joins TRBV5-6 to TRBJ2-1; the TCRdb D gene call, TRBD2, has no DNA to confirm it. Germline loops: CDR1 SGHDT, CDR2 YYEEEE. The CDR3 loop spans 15 amino acids. The CDR3 loop is CASSSSVVAGIEQFF.

The V gene is TRBV10-3, the J gene TRBJ1-1; TCRdb lists TRBD1, though no DNA is available to test this call. The germline V gene encodes CDR1 ENHRY and CDR2 SYGVKD. This CDR3 spans 13 amino acids. The CDR3 spells CAIKSGTGSEAFF.

CDR3: CASTMMAKSTDTQYF. This sequence joins TRBV5-6 and TRBJ2-3. CDR1 is SGHDT, CDR2 YYEEEE, per germline. This CDR3 is built from 15 residues.

The chain employs TRBV12-3 or TRBV12-4 and TRBJ2-2. CDR3 length: 14 amino acids. The CDR3 region is CASSLGTQAGELFF.

V is TRBV3-1 and J is TRBJ1-4; absent DNA, TCRdb's TRBD1 call cannot be checked. The germline V gene encodes CDR1 LGHDT and CDR2 YNNKEL (reference sequence). The CDR3 is made up of 15 amino acids. The CDR3: CASSLRTGNNEKLFF.

The rearrangement links TRBV5-1 to TRBJ2-5; the TRBD1 assignment by TCRdb is unverifiable without DNA. CDR3 length equals 14 residues. Per germline, CDR1 SGHRS and CDR2 YFSETQ. CDR3 loop: CASSVQGLKETQYF.

The chain couples TRBV20-1 to TRBJ1-3. This CDR3 has 16 residues. CDR1 is DFQATT and CDR2 is SNEGSKA in the germline V gene (reference sequence). The CDR3 region is CSARDRRTNIGNTIYF.

The CDR3 region is CASSGPHNEQFF. V gene TRBV18 combines with J gene TRBJ2-1. The CDR3 has 12 residues. Germline V lookup: CDR1 KGHSH, CDR2 LQKENI.

The chain is built from TRBV4-2 and TRBJ1-3; TCRdb picks TRBD1, but there is no DNA to check that call. Per the germline V gene, CDR1 is LGHNA and CDR2 is YNFKEQ. The CDR3 is 18 residues long. CDR3 in amino acids: CASSQAGTGTFSGNTIYF.

The chain is built from TRBV2 and TRBJ2-1; there is no DNA to check the TCRdb D call of TRBD1. The CDR3 sequence is 13 residues long. The V gene's germline CDR1 is SNHLY and CDR2 FYNNEI. CDR3 region: CASRGTAYNEQFF.

The rearrangement joins TRBV6-6 to TRBJ1-1; as DNA is missing, the TRBD1 call by TCRdb cannot be tested. Germline V gene sequence: CDR1 MNHNY, CDR2 SVGAGI (reference sequence). This CDR3 contains 13 residues. The CDR3: CASTTPRDTEAFF.

This chain connects TRBV7-3 to TRBJ2-6; the TCRdb call, TRBD2, lacks DNA for checking. This CDR3 is 20 amino acids long. Germline assignment: CDR1 SGHTA and CDR2 FQGTGA. CDR3 protein: CASSLRSKTSGPVGANVLTF.

This chain joins TRBV4-1 and TRBJ2-7. CDR3 length equals 13 residues. Germline V CDR1 and CDR2: MGHRA, YSYEKL. The CDR3 protein is CASSSGPAYEQYF.

V gene TRBV29-1 combines with J gene TRBJ2-5. This CDR3 is 13 amino acids long. Looked up from germline, CDR1 is SQVTM and CDR2 is ANQGSEA. CDR3 protein: CSAESSQRETQYF.